Listed below are T cell receptor beta chains from one sample, sequenced in a study of blood T cell repertoires in COVID-19. Measured with immunoSEQ multiplex PCR; TCRdb has only the in-frame clones, and not every one. The sample carries about 160,000 clones, approximately 83% recorded once. What was sequenced was peripheral blood. Receptor source: a woman aged 80 or older with active or convalescent COVID-19. Both conserved end residues are part of each CDR3.

j_call v_call cdr3_aa
TRBJ1-1 TRBV7-8 CASSSHIQGNTEAFF
TRBJ1-1 TRBV12-3/TRBV12-4 CASSFAERTEAFF
TRBJ1-5 TRBV4-1 CASSQVGTHNQPQHF
TRBJ2-1 TRBV27 CASSSTGAPRQFF
TRBJ1-6 TRBV19 CASSPRARSPLHF
TRBJ1-1 TRBV25-1 CASSESNSNTEAFF
TRBJ2-7 TRBV10-3 CAISGSGYLYEQYF
TRBJ2-7 TRBV7-2 CASSEYRAYEQYF
TRBJ2-1 TRBV10-3 CAISEEGRGTFGEQFF
TRBJ2-1 TRBV5-1 CATKEGGPVYEQFF
TRBJ1-6 TRBV6-5 CASSPEPGKRSPLHF
TRBJ1-2 TRBV7-9 CASSLGRQLNTSGGYTF
TRBJ1-3 TRBV10-3 CATTPSFSGGNTIYF
TRBJ2-3 TRBV7-8 CASSPRPQADTQYF
TRBJ1-2 TRBV2 CASIQGRGYGYTF
TRBJ1-2 TRBV10-3 CATVPGGLNYGYTF
TRBJ1-1 TRBV5-6 CASSLNRGGEAFF
TRBJ2-3 TRBV6-5 CASIIPSTDTQYF
TRBJ2-7 TRBV15 CATSSRDRGSYEQYF
TRBJ1-5 TRBV6-5 CASSSRDGNQPQHF
TRBJ2-5 TRBV5-8 CASSSNVARTGARETQYF
TRBJ1-5 TRBV6-2/TRBV6-3 CASSSRDRDSKSDF
TRBJ1-2 TRBV6-5 CASTRAPLDGYTF
TRBJ1-6 TRBV30 CAWSLGQSRQF
TRBJ1-2 TRBV10-3 CAIGTETNYGYTF
TRBJ1-4 TRBV5-1 CASSSGSVATNEKLFF
TRBJ2-2 TRBV12-5 CASGLLTGGTGELFF
TRBJ1-4 TRBV5-1 CASSLIQGGEKLFF
TRBJ2-3 TRBV7-8 CASSLRVDTQYF
TRBJ2-7 TRBV5-4 CASSLDPDRASYEQYF
TRBJ1-5 TRBV6-5 CASSRGTGGNQPQHF
TRBJ1-4 TRBV19 CASSMGQGGEKLFF
TRBJ1-1 TRBV4-1 CASSDRDRGPAEAFF